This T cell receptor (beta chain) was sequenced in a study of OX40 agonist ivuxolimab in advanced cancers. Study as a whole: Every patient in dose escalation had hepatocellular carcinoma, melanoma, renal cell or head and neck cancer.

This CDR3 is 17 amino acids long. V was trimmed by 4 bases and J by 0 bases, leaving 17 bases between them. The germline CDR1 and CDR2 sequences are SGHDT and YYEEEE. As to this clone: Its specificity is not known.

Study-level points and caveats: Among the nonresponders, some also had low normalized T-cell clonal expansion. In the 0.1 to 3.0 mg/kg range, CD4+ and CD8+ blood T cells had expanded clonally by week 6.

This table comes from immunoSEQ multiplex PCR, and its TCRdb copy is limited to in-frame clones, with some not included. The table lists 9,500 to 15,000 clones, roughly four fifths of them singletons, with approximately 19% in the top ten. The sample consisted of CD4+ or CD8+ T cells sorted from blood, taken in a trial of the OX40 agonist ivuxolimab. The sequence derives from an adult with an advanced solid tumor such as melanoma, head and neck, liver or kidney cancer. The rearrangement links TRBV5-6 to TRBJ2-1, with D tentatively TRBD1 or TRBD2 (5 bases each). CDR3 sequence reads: CASSQTTATSSYNEQFF. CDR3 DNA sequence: TGTGCCAGCAGCCAAACGACAGCCACTAGCTCCTACAATGAGCAGTTCTTC.